The 17 T cell receptor beta chains in this list originate from one sample, sequenced in a study of CD8+CD57+ T cells in acquired aplastic anemia. Template material for TCR beta VDJ and CDR3 profiling consisted of genomic DNA. Each CDR3 protein gets one entry after TCRdb re-called the reads with MiXCR. The profile shows around 160,000 distinct CDR3 sequences, under 55% of them singletons. Only patients with CD8+CD57+ cell expansion on flow cytometry were chosen for sequencing. The sample taken for sequencing was sorted CD4+, CD8+, or CD8+CD57+ T cells (not recorded which) from PBMCs. The source of these receptors is a human donor with aplastic anemia.

The gene calls are TRBV10-3 and TRBJ2-1, with 14 bases lining up with TRBD2. CDR1 is ENHRY and CDR2 is SYGVKD in the germline V gene. The CDR3 sequence is 18 residues long. The V segment lost 3 bases and the J segment 3 bases; nucleotides outside the gene matches: 7. The CDR3 reads CAISDGLAGGLDYNEQFF. CDR3 DNA sequence: TGTGCCATCAGTGACGGACTAGCGGGGGGTTTGGACTACAATGAGCAGTTCTTC.

This clonotype was detected many times. The chain recombines TRBV12-3 or TRBV12-4 with TRBJ2-5; unclear D gene. Trimming pared 4 bases from V and 4 bases from J, leaving 4 bases between. CDR3 length: 11 residues. CDR3 in DNA: TGTGCCAGCAGTTCAACAGAGACCCAGTACTTC. This sequence encodes CASSSTETQYF.

The chain employs TRBV11-2 and TRBJ1-4, with D perhaps matching TRBD1 (6 bases). CDR3 length: 14 residues. The germline V and J ends were trimmed by 5 bases and 13 bases, with 20 bases remaining between them. Germline CDR1 and CDR2: SGHAT and FQNNGV. CDR3 bases: TGTGCCAGCAGCCAATCCGGGACAAATAGAGGACTGTTTTTT. Its translation: CASSQSGTNRGLFF.

The table lists this clonotype with many counts. The gene calls are TRBV29-1 and TRBJ2-7; 7 bases fit TRBD1. The germline V gene has CDR1 SQVTM and CDR2 ANQGSEA. The V and J ends lost 6 bases and 0 bases, in that order; junction bases with no gene match: 5. The length of the CDR3 is 13 residues. The CDR3 protein is CSVAGGSSYEQYF. CDR3 DNA sequence: TGCAGCGTCGCAGGGGGTAGCTCCTACGAGCAGTACTTC.

This chain connects TRBV7-2 to TRBJ1-2; no clear D. CDR3 length: 12 amino acids. Trimming pared 5 bases from V and 4 bases from J, leaving 8 bases between. Germline V CDR1 and CDR2: SGHTA, FQGNSA. CDR3 sequence: CASSLGIYGYTF. DNA of the CDR3: TGTGCCAGCAGCCTGGGAATCTATGGCTACACCTTC.

V gene TRBV9 combines with J gene TRBJ1-6; 7 bases map to TRBD1. CDR3 length equals 14 residues. CDR1 SGDLS and CDR2 YYNGEE come from the germline V gene. V shed 5 bases and J 6 bases; nucleotides not matched to a gene: 5. The CDR3 bases are TGTGCCAGCAGAGCTACAGGGGTTAATTCACCCCTCCACTTT. Translation: CASRATGVNSPLHF.

This clonotype was observed a handful of times. The chain couples TRBV6-5 to TRBJ1-2; 10 bases align to TRBD1. The germline CDR1 and CDR2 sequences are MNHEY and SVGAGI. The J segment lost 9 bases and the V segment lost 3 bases, leaving 13 bases of the junction unmatched. This CDR3 comprises 16 residues. The CDR3 coding sequence is TGTGCCAGCAGTTATCGGACAGGGGGTCTTTCGGGTAGCTACACCTTC. Residues: CASSYRTGGLSGSYTF.

As for this clonotype: A much larger clone is a single base away; this may be a read error. The CDR3 ends on some other residue instead of the conserved phenylalanine or tryptophan, so this is likely a read error. V usage is TRBV5-4 and J usage is TRBJ2-1; D unclear. The V gene's germline CDR1 is SGHNT and CDR2 YYREEE (reference sequence). This CDR3 region has 14 residues. Trimming cost V 0 bases and J 4 bases, with 8 bases left between them. CDR3 sequence reads: CASSLGSAYNEQFL. The CDR3 DNA reads TGTGCCAGCAGCTTGGGCTCAGCGTACAATGAGCAGTTCCTC.

A few counts support this clonotype. The chain uses TRBV29-1 and TRBJ2-1; weak D call: TRBD2 (6 bases). CDR1 and CDR2 from the germline V gene are SQVTM and ANQGSEA. V was trimmed by 4 bases and J by 1 base, leaving 8 bases between them. This CDR3 spans 13 amino acids. CDR3 in DNA: TGCAGCGTTGTCGGGGGTTCCTACAATGAGCAGTTCTTC. This codes for CSVVGGSYNEQFF.

In its sample, this clonotype was seen many times. This chain connects TRBV7-2 to TRBJ2-5; D not resolved. This CDR3 is built from 14 residues. The germline V and J ends were trimmed by 5 bases and 4 bases, with 14 bases remaining between them. Per germline, CDR1 SGHTA and CDR2 FQGNSA. The CDR3: CASSPESALETQYF. CDR3 nucleotides: TGTGCCAGCAGCCCAGAGTCAGCACTAGAGACCCAGTACTTC. Variable domain in full (rest from reference TRBV7-2 and TRBJ2-5): GAGVSQSPSNKVTEKGKDVELRCDPISGHTALYWYRQSLGQGLEFLIYFQGNSAPDKSGLPSDRFSAERTGGSVSTLTIQRTQQEDSAVYLCASSPESALETQYFGPGTRLLVL.

This chain links TRBV20-1 with TRBJ1-6, with D possibly matching TRBD1 (6 bases). CDR1 and CDR2 from the germline V gene are DFQATT and SNEGSKA (reference sequence). V was trimmed by 1 base and J by 6 bases, leaving 13 bases between them. This CDR3 has 15 amino acids. The CDR3 loop reads CSARALTGFNSPLHF. The CDR3 coding sequence is TGCAGTGCTAGAGCCCTTACAGGGTTTAATTCACCCCTCCACTTT.

The chain employs TRBV20-1 and TRBJ2-7; 10 bases are shared with TRBD1. V lost 5 bases, J lost 5 bases, and 3 bases stayed unmatched. CDR1 is DFQATT and CDR2 is SNEGSKA in the germline V gene (reference sequence). This CDR3 is 12 amino acids long. CDR3 bases: TGCAGTGCTGGGACAGGGGTTCACGAGCAGTACTTC. It is translated as CSAGTGVHEQYF.

This clonotype has at least ten counts. The chain recombines TRBV6-2 or TRBV6-3 with TRBJ1-1; D gene uncertain. The CDR3 has 13 residues. Trimming took 6 bases from V and 2 from J, leaving 10 bases between them. Germline CDR1 is MNHEY and CDR2 is SVGEGT. The CDR3 protein is CASSTLTNTEAFF. DNA of the CDR3: TGTGCCAGCAGCACCTTGACTAACACTGAAGCTTTCTTT.

The genes are TRBV11-1 and TRBJ2-4, with a weak D call TRBD1 (5 bases). The CDR3 covers 14 residues. The germline V and J ends were trimmed by 5 bases and 0 bases, with 8 bases remaining between them. Per the germline V gene, CDR1 is SGHAT and CDR2 is FQDESV (reference sequence). The CDR3 nucleotides are TGTGCCAGCAGCCCCGACAGAGCCAAAAACATTCAGTACTTC. Translated, it gives CASSPDRAKNIQYF.

V is TRBV20-1 and J is TRBJ2-3, with D unresolved. V was shortened by 4 bases and J by 0 bases, with 5 bases between the two germline ends. Germline CDR1 and CDR2: DFQATT and SNEGSKA (reference sequence). The CDR3 loop spans 12 amino acids. The CDR3 coding sequence is TGCAGTGCTAACCCGAGCACAGATACGCAGTATTTT. This sequence encodes CSANPSTDTQYF.

In its sample, this clonotype was seen a few times. This chain uses TRBV25-1 with TRBJ1-2, with 9 bases identical to TRBD1. The CDR3 extends over 15 amino acids. The ends lost 1 base at V and 5 bases at J; junction bases unmatched: 5. CDR1 is MGHDK and CDR2 is SYGVNS in the germline V gene. CDR3 bases: TGTGCCAGCAGTGAATCGCGGGACAGGGAGTATGGCTACACCTTC. It specifies CASSESRDREYGYTF.

This sequence joins TRBV7-6 and TRBJ2-3, with D perhaps TRBD2 (6 bases). This CDR3 has 17 amino acids. Trimming pared 5 bases from V and 0 bases from J, leaving 18 bases between. Germline CDR1 is SGHVS and CDR2 is FNYEAQ. Written as DNA, the CDR3 is TGTGCCAGCAGCCTGGCCCGGGGGATCCTTAGCACAGATACGCAGTATTTT. Translating it yields CASSLARGILSTDTQYF.